Here is one T cell receptor (beta chain) with its context. Between the trimmed V and J ends, which lost 4 bases and 2 bases, there was a span of 14 bases. The CDR3 is 15 residues long. Germline V gene data show CDR1 as MNHEY and CDR2 as SVGAGI. The data derive from a study of OX40 agonist ivuxolimab in advanced cancers. Study context: Patients in the trial were receiving intravenous ivuxolimab every 2 weeks, at doses of 0.01 to 10 mg/kg.

Clones were sequenced by immunoSEQ multiplex PCR, and TCRdb holds only the in-frame ones, with some missing. The top ten hold 0.85% to 1% of the sample, which has 55,000 to 65,000 clones, about 82% seen once. Material: CD4+ or CD8+ T cells sorted from blood, obtained in a trial of the OX40 agonist ivuxolimab. J is TRBJ1-1 and V is TRBV6-5; no reliable D call. The TCR sequence derives from an adult with an advanced solid tumor such as melanoma, head and neck, liver or kidney cancer. The CDR3 coding sequence is TGTGCCAGCAGTTCGACCCTTGCGGTCAACACTGAAGCTTTCTTT. It codes for CASSSTLAVNTEAFF.